These 9 T cell receptor beta chains originate from one sample sequenced in a study of cytomegalovirus exposure and HLA in healthy donors (dated by TCRdb to between 2016 and 2019). Library preparation was by the immunoSEQ multiplex PCR assay. The source is immuneACCESS, and TCRdb retained only in-frame sequences with V and J called. Part of the clones is not carried over; for the studies checked, unresolved V genes explain less than half of this, and the remainder is unexplained. Present in this sample are around 160,000 clones, less than 95% of which were seen just once. Jointly, the top ten make up 3% to 3.5% of the sample. The sample consisted of PBMCs. Receptor source: a woman aged 18-29 years in good health and CMV-seropositive.

The V call is TRBV28, the J call TRBJ2-3; TRBD1 matches at 11 bases. After removal of 5 bases from V and 3 bases from J, the junction contained 10 bases not matched to a gene. In germline, CDR1 is MDHEN, CDR2 SYDVKM. The CDR3 sequence is 17 residues long. The CDR3 nucleotides read TGTGCCAGCAGTGGATCCGGACAGGGGGCTATGACAGATACGCAGTATTTT. Its protein is CASSGSGQGAMTDTQYF.

The gene calls are TRBV5-1 and TRBJ2-3, with TRBD2 matching 7 bases. V shed 0 bases, J shed 1 base, and the junction held 8 bases outside the gene matches. Germline CDR1 SGHRS, CDR2 YFSETQ. The CDR3 is 17 residues long. CDR3 coding DNA: TGCGCCAGCAGCTTGGAGGGCGGGCTAGCGGGCACAGATACGCAGTATTTT. This codes for CASSLEGGLAGTDTQYF.

The V gene is TRBV5-6, the J gene TRBJ1-5; D perhaps matches TRBD1 (5 bases). Between the trimmed V and J ends, which lost 4 bases and 1 base, there was a span of 9 bases. CDR3 length: 14 amino acids. Germline V gene lookup returns CDR1 SGHDT and CDR2 YYEEEE. CDR3 protein: CASSGGDSNQPQHF. The CDR3 DNA follows: TGTGCCAGCAGCGGAGGGGACAGCAATCAGCCCCAGCATTTT. The complete variable domain, with remaining parts taken from reference TRBV5-6 and TRBJ1-5, reads DAGVTQSPTHLIKTRGQQVTLRCSPKSGHDTVSWYQQALGQGPQFIFQYYEEEERQRGNFPDRFSGHQFPNYSSELNVNALLLGDSALYLCASSGGDSNQPQHFGDGTRLSIL.

The chain combines TRBV5-4 with TRBJ2-3, with 14 bases aligning to TRBD2. The CDR3 runs to 17 residues. CDR1 and CDR2 (germline): SGHNT, YYREEE (reference sequence). Trimming cost V 5 bases and J 1 base; bases outside gene matches: 6. The CDR3, as DNA: TGTGCCAGCAGAAAGACTAGCGGGAGGGTAGGCACAGATACGCAGTATTTT. Amino acids: CASRKTSGRVGTDTQYF.

CDR3: CSVVAGGGADTQYF. The CDR3 DNA reads as TGCAGCGTTGTAGCGGGAGGGGGGGCAGATACGCAGTATTTT. This rearrangement joins TRBV29-1 to TRBJ2-3, with TRBD2 matching 11 bases. Losses at the gene ends were 4 bases for V and 4 bases for J; bases not matched to a gene: 4. CDR1 and CDR2 from the germline V gene are SQVTM and ANQGSEA. The CDR3 sequence is 14 residues long.

The rearrangement links TRBV28 to TRBJ1-1, with D perhaps matching TRBD1 (5 bases). V shed 10 bases and J shed 1 base, with 7 bases lying between them. The CDR3 is made up of 11 amino acids. CDR1 and CDR2 (germline): MDHEN, SYDVKM. CDR3 sequence: CATQGNTEAFF. The CDR3 region has the DNA TGTGCCACTCAGGGGAACACTGAAGCTTTCTTT.

The CDR3 DNA follows: TGTGCCAGCAGTTTTCGTGACTTTCCGTATGGTGAGCAGTTCTTC. It encodes CASSFRDFPYGEQFF. The chain combines TRBV25-1 with TRBJ2-1; no definite D call. This CDR3 has 15 residues. Germline CDR1 is MGHDK and CDR2 is SYGVNS. Trimming removed 5 bases at V and 9 bases at J, with 20 bases between. Using reference TRBV25-1 and TRBJ2-1 for the parts outside the CDR3, the full variable domain is EADIYQTPRYLVIGTGKKITLECSQTMGHDKMYWYQQDPGMELHLIHYSYGVNSTEKGDLSSESTVSRIRTEHFPLTLESARPSHTSQYLCASSFRDFPYGEQFFGPGTRLTVL.

This sequence joins TRBV29-1 and TRBJ1-2; D not resolved. Germline CDR1 reads SQVTM; CDR2 reads ANQGSEA. The CDR3 totals 11 residues. The ends were cut back, 4 bases at V and 4 bases at J, with 7 bases in the middle. CDR3 sequence (DNA): TGCAGCGTTGGGGAGCTCTATGGCTACACCTTC. This gives the protein CSVGELYGYTF.

CDR3 nucleotides: TGTGCCAGCAGTGAAACCCTTCGGGAGGTCATGGGGAATGAGCAGTTCTTC. Its protein product is CASSETLREVMGNEQFF. The rearrangement joins TRBV6-1 to TRBJ2-1, with 7 bases identical to TRBD2. CDR3 size: 17 residues. V was pared by 2 bases and J by 7 bases, with 14 bases of the junction left unmatched. Germline-derived CDR1 and CDR2 are MNHNS and SASEGT.